Listed here are 2 T cell receptor beta chains from one sample, sequenced in a study of cytomegalovirus exposure and HLA in healthy donors. Amplification used 60 Vbeta primers and 13 Jbeta primers. Assay: immunoSEQ multiplex PCR; the TCRdb copy retains only in-frame clones and omits some. In the table there are 160,000 or so clones, 87% of which are singletons. Sequenced material: PBMCs. These receptor sequences come from a woman younger than 45 in good health and CMV-seronegative.

V gene TRBV5-1 combines with J gene TRBJ1-4; the match to TRBD1 covers 10 bases. There are 16 residues in the CDR3. V was clipped by 1 base and J by 5 bases; unmatched bases: 5. In germline, CDR1 is SGHRS, CDR2 YFSETQ. The CDR3 DNA follows: TGCGCCAGCAGCTTGCCCCAGGGACAGGGGAATGAAAAACTGTTTTTT. Encoded protein: CASSLPQGQGNEKLFF.

The chain uses TRBV7-9 and TRBJ2-7; 7 bases are a match to TRBD2. The CDR3 is made up of 16 amino acids. The trim removed 5 bases at V and 2 bases at J, leaving 12 bases unmatched. Per germline, CDR1 SEHNR and CDR2 FQNEAQ (reference sequence). The CDR3 DNA reads as TGTGCCAGCAGCCCCGGAGGAGCGGGGTCAACCTACGAGCAGTACTTC. This codes for CASSPGGAGSTYEQYF.